A selection of T cell receptor beta chains follows, all from one sample in a study of T cells in Graves' hyperthyroidism and ophthalmopathy. TCRdb reprocessed the multiplex PCR reads via MiXCR and lists one record per CDR3 protein. The table includes nearly 750,000 distinct CDR3 sequences, about 35% detected once. The material sequenced was blood. The receptors stem from a woman aged 40 to 50 with Graves' hyperthyroidism. The CDR3 runs from the conserved cysteine through the conserved F or W. The D gene is left open where the match is weak. Only some rows state a clone size, as once, few, many or a class for expanded clones.

j_gene	d_gene	v_gene	abundance	CDR3aa	CDR3nt
TRBJ2-7	TRBD1	TRBV25-1	few	CASRSGTGVYEQYF	TGTGCCAGCAGATCCGGGACAGGTGTCTACGAGCAGTACTTC
TRBJ2-7	TRBD1	TRBV5-8	NA	CASSSQFGTGGNEQYF	TGTGCCAGCAGCTCTCAATTCGGGACAGGGGGCAACGAGCAGTACTTC
TRBJ2-5	NA	TRBV7-9	NA	CASSTRGLKETQYF	TGCGCCAGCAGCACCCGGGGGCTGAAGGAGACCCAGTACTTC
TRBJ1-1	NA	TRBV10-3	many	CAISVEGNTEAFF	TGTGCCATCAGTGTAGAGGGGAACACTGAAGCTTTCTTT
TRBJ2-7	TRBD2	TRBV4-2	many	CASSQMSVSGGQYEQYF	TGTGCCAGCAGCCAAATGAGCGTATCGGGAGGGCAATACGAGCAGTACTTC
TRBJ2-5	NA	TRBV6-5	few	CASNELGAAQETQYF	TGTGCCAGCAACGAATTGGGGGCGGCCCAAGAGACCCAGTACTTC
TRBJ2-7	NA	TRBV7-3	few	CASGTTGGPGNEQYF	TGTGCCAGCGGGACTACCGGGGGGCCGGGGAATGAGCAGTACTTC
TRBJ2-7	TRBD1	TRBV2	NA	CASSELAGGGYEQYF	TGTGCCAGCAGTGAGTTGGCAGGGGGTGGTTACGAGCAGTACTTC
TRBJ1-4	NA	TRBV28	NA	CASSTRDYATNEKLFF	TGTGCCAGCAGTACCCGCGACTACGCAACTAATGAAAAACTGTTTTTT
TRBJ1-5	TRBD1	TRBV7-2	many	CASSSTGGEQPQHF	TGTGCCAGCAGCTCCACAGGGGGAGAACAGCCCCAGCATTTT
TRBJ1-1	NA	TRBV5-1	few	CASSQDLDREAFF	TGCGCCAGCAGCCAAGATTTGGACAGAGAAGCTTTCTTT
TRBJ1-5	TRBD1	TRBV29-1	few	CSAKQGAGQPQHF	TGCAGCGCTAAACAGGGGGCAGGTCAGCCCCAGCATTTT
TRBJ2-3	TRBD2	TRBV20-1	NA	CSARLAGLTDTQYF	TGCAGTGCTAGACTAGCGGGCTTGACAGATACGCAGTATTTT
TRBJ2-2	NA	TRBV4-3	NA	CASSQAPVTGELFF	TGCGCCAGCAGCCAAGCACCAGTAACCGGGGAGCTGTTTTTT
TRBJ1-2	NA	TRBV7-2	many	CASSEATMIYGYTF	TGTGCCAGCAGCGAGGCCACTATGATCTATGGCTACACCTTC
TRBJ2-2	NA	TRBV20-1	once	CSARGPSTGELFF	TGCAGTGCTAGAGGGCCTAGCACCGGGGAGCTGTTTTTT
TRBJ2-7	TRBD1	TRBV5-4	few	CASSGTDRGYYEQYF	TGTGCCAGCAGCGGAACGGACAGGGGCTACTACGAGCAGTACTTC
TRBJ1-6	TRBD1	TRBV12-3/TRBV12-4	many	CASSSTGWAESHSPLHF	TGTGCCAGCAGTTCGACAGGGTGGGCTGAGAGTCATTCACCCCTCCACTTT
TRBJ2-3	NA	TRBV29-1	few	CSVGKTVGTDTQYF	TGCAGCGTTGGGAAGACCGTCGGCACAGATACGCAGTATTTT
TRBJ1-2	NA	TRBV25-1	NA	CASSDTLLGGYTF	TGTGCCAGCAGTGACACCCTCCTGGGGGGCTACACCTTC
TRBJ1-4	NA	TRBV2	many	CASKDRGTNEKLFF	TGTGCCAGCAAGGATCGGGGCACTAATGAAAAACTGTTTTTT
TRBJ2-2	NA	TRBV5-4	NA	CASSFLLNTGELFF	TGTGCCAGCAGCTTCTTGTTAAACACCGGGGAGCTGTTTTTT
TRBJ1-5	NA	TRBV19	many	CATKRQGNQPQHF	TGTGCCACCAAGAGGCAGGGCAATCAGCCCCAGCATTTT
TRBJ1-5	NA	TRBV2	NA	CASSDTIQPQHF	TGTGCCAGCTCGGACACCATTCAGCCCCAGCATTTT
TRBJ2-2	NA	TRBV7-7	NA	CATQRGDTGELFF	TGTGCCACCCAAAGGGGCGACACCGGGGAGCTGTTTTTT